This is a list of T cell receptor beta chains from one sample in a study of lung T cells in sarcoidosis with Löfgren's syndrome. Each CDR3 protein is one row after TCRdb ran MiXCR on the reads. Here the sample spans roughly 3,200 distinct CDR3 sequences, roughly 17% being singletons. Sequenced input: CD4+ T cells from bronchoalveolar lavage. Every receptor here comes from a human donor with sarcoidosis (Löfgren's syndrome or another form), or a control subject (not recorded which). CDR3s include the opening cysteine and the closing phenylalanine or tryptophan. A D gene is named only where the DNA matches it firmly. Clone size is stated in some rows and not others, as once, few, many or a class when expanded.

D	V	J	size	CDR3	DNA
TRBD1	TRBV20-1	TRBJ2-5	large	CSANPGTAGETQYF	TGCAGTGCCAACCCTGGGACAGCCGGCGAGACCCAGTACTTC
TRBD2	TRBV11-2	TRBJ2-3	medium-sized	CASSLLPGTSGLTDTQYF	TGTGCCAGCAGCTTATTACCCGGGACTAGCGGCCTCACAGATACGCAGTATTTT
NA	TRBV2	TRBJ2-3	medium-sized	CASSEANPQDSQYF	TGTGCCAGCAGTGAAGCAAATCCCCAGGACAGCCAGTATTTT
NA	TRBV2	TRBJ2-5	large	CASSEATARETQYF	TGTGCCAGCAGTGAAGCGACAGCCCGAGAGACCCAGTACTTC
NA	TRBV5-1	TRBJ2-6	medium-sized	CASSLDILSGANVLTF	TGCGCCAGCAGCTTGGACATCCTCTCTGGGGCCAACGTCCTGACTTTC
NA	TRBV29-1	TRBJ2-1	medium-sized	CSVGDPLANEQFF	TGCAGCGTTGGAGATCCGCTTGCCAATGAGCAGTTCTTC
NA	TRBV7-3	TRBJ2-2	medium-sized	CASSLDRNTGELFF	TGTGCCAGCAGCTTAGATAGGAACACCGGGGAGCTGTTTTTT
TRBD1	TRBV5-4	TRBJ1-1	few	CASSFTGDATEAFF	TGTGCCAGCAGCTTTACAGGGGATGCGACTGAAGCTTTCTTT
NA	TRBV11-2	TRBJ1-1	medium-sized	CASSRTPGTPRAFF	TGTGCCAGCAGCAGAACTCCCGGGACCCCGAGGGCTTTCTTT
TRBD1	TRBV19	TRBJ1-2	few	CASGDRGFNGYTF	TGTGCCAGTGGGGACAGGGGTTTCAATGGCTACACCTTC
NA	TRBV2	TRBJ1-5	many	CASSEQGKGQPQHF	TGTGCCAGCAGTGAACAGGGGAAAGGTCAGCCCCAGCATTTT
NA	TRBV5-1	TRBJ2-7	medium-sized	CASSPDPDYEQYF	TGCGCCAGCAGCCCAGATCCCGACTACGAGCAGTACTTC
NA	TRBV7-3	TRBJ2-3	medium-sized	CASSLGADRTDTQYF	TGTGCCAGCAGCTTAGGAGCGGACCGCACAGATACGCAGTATTTT
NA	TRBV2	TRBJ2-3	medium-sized	CASSSAGFSTDTQYF	TGTGCCAGCAGTTCTGCGGGGTTCAGCACAGATACGCAGTATTTT
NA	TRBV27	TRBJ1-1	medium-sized	CASRSLWRNTEAFF	TGTGCCAGCAGGTCTCTATGGAGGAACACTGAAGCTTTCTTT
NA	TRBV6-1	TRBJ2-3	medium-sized	CASSVRGTQYF	TGTGCCAGCAGTGTACGGGGTACGCAGTATTTT
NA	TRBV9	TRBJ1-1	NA	CASTRGNTEAFF	TGTGCCAGCACCCGGGGGAACACTGAAGCTTTCTTT
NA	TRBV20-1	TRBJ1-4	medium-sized	CSATTATNEKLFF	TGCAGTGCTACGACAGCGACTAATGAAAAACTGTTTTTT
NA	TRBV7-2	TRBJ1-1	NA	CASSWGGSDTEASF	TGTGCCAGCAGCTGGGGGGGCTCGGACACTGAAGCCTCCTTT
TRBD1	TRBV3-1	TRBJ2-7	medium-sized	CASSRDSRYEQYF	TGTGCCAGCAGCCGGGACAGCCGATACGAGCAGTACTTC
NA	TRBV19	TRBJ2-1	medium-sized	CASSIKNNEQFF	TGTGCCAGTAGTATAAAGAACAATGAGCAGTTCTTC
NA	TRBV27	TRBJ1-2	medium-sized	CASRLNRETNYGYTF	TGTGCCAGCAGACTAAACAGGGAGACTAACTATGGCTACACCTTC
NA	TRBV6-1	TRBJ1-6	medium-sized	CASGTGRLLHF	TGTGCCAGCGGGACGGGGAGACTCCTCCACTTT
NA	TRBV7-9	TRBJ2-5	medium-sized	CASSSRVSGQETQYF	TGTGCCAGCAGCTCCAGGGTCTCAGGGCAAGAGACCCAGTACTTC
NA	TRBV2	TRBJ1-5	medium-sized	CASSGLDQPQHF	TGTGCCAGCAGTGGTCTCGATCAGCCCCAGCATTTT
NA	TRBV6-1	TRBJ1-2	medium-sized	CATYDLGDGYTF	TGTGCCACCTACGATCTAGGGGATGGCTACACCTTC
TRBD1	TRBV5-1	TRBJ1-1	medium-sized	CASSLGGQGGTEAFF	TGCGCCAGCAGCTTGGGAGGACAGGGCGGAACTGAAGCTTTCTTT
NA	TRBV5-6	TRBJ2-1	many	CASREPGSSYNEQFF	TGTGCCAGCAGGGAACCGGGGAGCTCCTACAATGAGCAGTTCTTC
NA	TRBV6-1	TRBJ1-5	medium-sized	CASSTLDGNQPQHF	TGTGCCAGCAGTACCCTGGACGGCAATCAGCCCCAGCATTTT
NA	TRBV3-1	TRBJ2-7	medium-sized	CASSQAWAGEQYF	TGTGCCAGCAGCCAAGCTTGGGCGGGAGAGCAGTACTTC
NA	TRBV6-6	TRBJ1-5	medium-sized	CASSYQGMSPQHF	TGTGCCAGCAGTTACCAGGGAATGAGTCCCCAGCATTTT